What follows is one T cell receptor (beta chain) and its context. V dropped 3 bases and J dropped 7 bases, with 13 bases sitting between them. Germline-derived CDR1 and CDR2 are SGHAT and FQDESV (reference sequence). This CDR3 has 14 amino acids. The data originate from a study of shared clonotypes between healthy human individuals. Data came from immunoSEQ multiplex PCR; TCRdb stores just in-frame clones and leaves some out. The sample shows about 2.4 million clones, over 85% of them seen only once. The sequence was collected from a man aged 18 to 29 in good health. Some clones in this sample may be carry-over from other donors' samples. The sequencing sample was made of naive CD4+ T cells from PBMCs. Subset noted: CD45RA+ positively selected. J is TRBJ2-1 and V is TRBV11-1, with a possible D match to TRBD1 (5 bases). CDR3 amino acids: CASSFSAGMNEQFF. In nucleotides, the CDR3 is TGTGCCAGCAGCTTTTCAGCAGGGATGAATGAGCAGTTCTTC.